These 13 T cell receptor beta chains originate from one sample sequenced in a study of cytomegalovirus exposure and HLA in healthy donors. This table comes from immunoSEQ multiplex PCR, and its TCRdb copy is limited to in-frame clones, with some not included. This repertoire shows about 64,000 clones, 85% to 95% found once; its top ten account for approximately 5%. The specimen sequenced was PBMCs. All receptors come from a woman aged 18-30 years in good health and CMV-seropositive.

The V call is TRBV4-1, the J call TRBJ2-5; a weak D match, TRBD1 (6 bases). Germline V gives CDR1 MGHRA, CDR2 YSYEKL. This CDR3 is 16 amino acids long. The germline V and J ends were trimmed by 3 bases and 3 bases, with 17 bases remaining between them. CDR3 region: CASSQPGQSRKETQYF. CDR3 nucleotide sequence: TGCGCCAGCAGCCAGCCGGGACAAAGTAGGAAAGAGACCCAGTACTTC.

CDR3 sequence reads: CASRLQRTGTYEQYF. CDR3 sequence (DNA): TGTGCCAGCAGACTACAGCGGACGGGAACTTACGAGCAGTACTTC. The rearrangement joins TRBV6-5 to TRBJ2-5; tentatively, D is TRBD2 (5 bases). The J call may be incorrect, as the DNA end agrees better with TRBJ2-7. This CDR3 has 15 amino acids. Germline assignment: CDR1 MNHEY and CDR2 SVGAGI.

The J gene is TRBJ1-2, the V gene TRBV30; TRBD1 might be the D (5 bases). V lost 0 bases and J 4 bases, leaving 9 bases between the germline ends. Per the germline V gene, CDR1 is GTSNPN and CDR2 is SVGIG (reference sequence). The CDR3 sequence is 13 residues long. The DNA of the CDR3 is TGTGCCTGGAGTGTGGGGGAGGGCTATGGCTACACCTTC. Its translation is CAWSVGEGYGYTF.

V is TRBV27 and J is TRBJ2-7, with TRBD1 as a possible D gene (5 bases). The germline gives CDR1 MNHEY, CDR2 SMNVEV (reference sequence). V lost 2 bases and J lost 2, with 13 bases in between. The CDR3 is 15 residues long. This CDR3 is CASSLSPAGPYEQYF. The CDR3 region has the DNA TGTGCCAGCAGTTTAAGTCCGGCAGGGCCCTACGAGCAGTACTTC.

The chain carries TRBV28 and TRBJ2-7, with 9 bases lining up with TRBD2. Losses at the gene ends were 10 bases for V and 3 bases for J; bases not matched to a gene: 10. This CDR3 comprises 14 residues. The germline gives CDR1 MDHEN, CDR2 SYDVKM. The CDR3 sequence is CATRNSGRNYEQYF. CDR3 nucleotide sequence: TGTGCCACCAGAAATAGCGGGAGAAACTACGAGCAGTACTTC.

DNA of the CDR3: TGTGCCATCAGTGACAGGGATGAAGAAGCTTTCTTT. Amino acid sequence: CAISDRDEEAFF. The chain has TRBV10-3 and TRBJ1-1; tentatively, D is TRBD1 (5 bases). This CDR3 has 12 residues. Germline CDR1 ENHRY, CDR2 SYGVKD. The V end was cut by 3 bases, the J end by 8 bases, with 10 bases between.

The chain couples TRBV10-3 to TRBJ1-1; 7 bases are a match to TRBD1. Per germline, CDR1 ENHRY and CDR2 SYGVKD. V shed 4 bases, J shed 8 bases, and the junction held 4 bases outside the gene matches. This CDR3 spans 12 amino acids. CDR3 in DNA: TGTGCCATCAGTGCTCTACAGGGGGAAGCTTTCTTT. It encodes CAISALQGEAFF.

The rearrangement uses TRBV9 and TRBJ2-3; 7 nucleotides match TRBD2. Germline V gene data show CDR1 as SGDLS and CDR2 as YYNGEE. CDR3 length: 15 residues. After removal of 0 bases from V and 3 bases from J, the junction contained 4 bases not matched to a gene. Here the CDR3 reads CASSVVGAGTDTQYF. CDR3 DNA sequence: TGTGCCAGCAGCGTAGTTGGAGCGGGGACAGATACGCAGTATTTT.

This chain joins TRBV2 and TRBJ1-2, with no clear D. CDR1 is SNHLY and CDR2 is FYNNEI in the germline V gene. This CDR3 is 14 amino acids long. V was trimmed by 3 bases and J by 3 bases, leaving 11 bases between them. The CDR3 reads CASSERGGDYGYTF. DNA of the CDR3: TGTGCCAGCAGTGAGCGAGGAGGAGACTATGGCTACACCTTC.

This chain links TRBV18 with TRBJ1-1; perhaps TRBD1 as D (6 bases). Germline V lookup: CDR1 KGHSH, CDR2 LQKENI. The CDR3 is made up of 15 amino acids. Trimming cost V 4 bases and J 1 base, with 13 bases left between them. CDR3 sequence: CASSLGGGGNTEAFF. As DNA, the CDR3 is TGTGCCAGCTCACTCGGAGGGGGGGGGAACACTGAAGCTTTCTTT.

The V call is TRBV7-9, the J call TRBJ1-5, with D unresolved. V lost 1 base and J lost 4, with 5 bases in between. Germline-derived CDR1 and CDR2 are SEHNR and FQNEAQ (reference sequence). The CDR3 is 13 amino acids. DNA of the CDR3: TGTGCCAGCAGCTTAGAAGAGAATCAGCCCCAGCATTTT. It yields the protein CASSLEENQPQHF.

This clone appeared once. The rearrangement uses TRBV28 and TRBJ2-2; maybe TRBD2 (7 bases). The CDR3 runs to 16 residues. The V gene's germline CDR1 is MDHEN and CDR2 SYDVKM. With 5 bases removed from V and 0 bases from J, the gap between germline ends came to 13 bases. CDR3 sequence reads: CASSARGAPNTGELFF. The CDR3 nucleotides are TGTGCCAGCAGTGCCCGGGGGGCCCCGAACACCGGGGAGCTGTTTTTT. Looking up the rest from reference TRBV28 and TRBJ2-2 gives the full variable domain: DVKVTQSSRYLVKRTGEKVFLECVQDMDHENMFWYRQDPGLGLRLIYFSYDVKMKEKGDIPEGYSVSREKKERFSLILESASTNQTSMYLCASSARGAPNTGELFFGEGSRLTVL.

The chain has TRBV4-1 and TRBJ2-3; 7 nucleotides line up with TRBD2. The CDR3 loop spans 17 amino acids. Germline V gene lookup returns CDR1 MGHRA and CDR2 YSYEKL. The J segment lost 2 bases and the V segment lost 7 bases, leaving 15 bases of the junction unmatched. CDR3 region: CASTRRGGETFTDTQYF. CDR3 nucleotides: TGCGCCAGCACTCGAAGGGGAGGGGAGACATTCACAGATACGCAGTATTTT.